The rows below give T cell receptor beta chains drawn from one sample of a study of human T cells and chemical hapten exposure. TCRdb itself ran the RACE reads through MiXCR, one entry per CDR3 protein. Of around 380,000 distinct CDR3 sequences in the sample, about 4.8% are singletons; the top ten hold under 3%. The sequences come from whole blood, collected in connection with sensitization to the hapten diphenylcyclopropenone (DPC). The origin of the receptors is a woman aged 45-65 years with alopecia areata. Some clones in this sample may be carry-over from other donors' samples. CDR3s include the opening cysteine and the closing phenylalanine or tryptophan. The D gene is left open where the match is weak. The size field is filled for only some rows; it gives once, few, many or a size class.

d_gene: TRBD2
abundance: few
j_gene: TRBJ2-5
len: 16
v_gene: TRBV6-6
CDR3aa: CASSYSPRTRSETQYF
CDR3nt: TGTGCCAGCAGTTACTCCCCTCGGACTAGATCAGAGACCCAGTACTTC

d_gene: NA
abundance: few
j_gene: TRBJ2-7
len: 15
v_gene: TRBV20-1
CDR3aa: CSAREDSFSSYEQYF
CDR3nt: TGCAGTGCTAGAGAGGACAGTTTCAGCTCCTACGAGCAGTACTTC

d_gene: NA
abundance: NA
j_gene: TRBJ1-1
len: 15
v_gene: TRBV6-1
CDR3aa: CASSAKTDRNTEAFF
CDR3nt: TGTGCCAGCAGTGCGAAGACAGATAGGAACACTGAAGCTTTCTTT

d_gene: NA
abundance: many
j_gene: TRBJ2-1
len: 13
v_gene: TRBV28
CDR3aa: CASSLSRVDEQFF
CDR3nt: TGTGCCAGCAGTTTAAGCAGGGTCGATGAGCAGTTCTTC

d_gene: NA
abundance: few
j_gene: TRBJ2-3
len: 15
v_gene: TRBV6-5
CDR3aa: CASSYSRSNRDTQYF
CDR3nt: TGTGCCAGCAGTTACTCGAGGAGTAATAGAGATACGCAGTATTTT

d_gene: NA
abundance: NA
j_gene: TRBJ1-5
len: 15
v_gene: TRBV5-1
CDR3aa: CASSLNGQSNQPQHF
CDR3nt: TGCGCCAGCAGCTTAAACGGACAGTCCAATCAGCCCCAGCATTTT

d_gene: TRBD2
abundance: few
j_gene: TRBJ2-1
len: 15
v_gene: TRBV12-5
CDR3aa: CASGLFPSGSNEQFF
CDR3nt: TGTGCTAGTGGTTTGTTTCCTAGCGGGAGCAATGAGCAGTTCTTC

d_gene: TRBD2
abundance: many
j_gene: TRBJ2-3
len: 18
v_gene: TRBV20-1
CDR3aa: CSARDVASGGPSTDTQYF
CDR3nt: TGCAGTGCTAGAGATGTGGCTAGCGGGGGCCCTAGCACAGATACGCAGTATTTT

d_gene: TRBD2
abundance: many
j_gene: TRBJ2-7
len: 14
v_gene: TRBV13
CDR3aa: CASSLGRGGGEQYF
CDR3nt: TGTGCCAGCAGCTTGGGACGCGGGGGAGGCGAGCAGTACTTC

d_gene: TRBD1
abundance: few
j_gene: TRBJ2-7
len: 13
v_gene: TRBV3-1
CDR3aa: CASSFTGGYEQYF
CDR3nt: TGTGCCAGCAGCTTCACAGGGGGGTACGAGCAGTACTTC

d_gene: TRBD1
abundance: many
j_gene: TRBJ2-7
len: 20
v_gene: TRBV28
CDR3aa: CASSLSWTGLSHRPNYEQYF
CDR3nt: TGTGCCAGCAGTTTATCGTGGACAGGGCTGTCTCACAGGCCGAACTACGAGCAGTACTTC

d_gene: TRBD1
abundance: NA
j_gene: TRBJ2-7
len: 13
v_gene: TRBV13
CDR3aa: CASSGGTGYEQYF
CDR3nt: TGTGCCAGCAGTGGGGGGACAGGGTACGAGCAGTACTTC

d_gene: NA
abundance: many
j_gene: TRBJ2-3
len: 15
v_gene: TRBV5-1
CDR3aa: CASSLERTSTDTQYF
CDR3nt: TGCGCCAGCAGCTTGGAACGGACTAGCACAGATACGCAGTATTTT

d_gene: NA
abundance: many
j_gene: TRBJ2-1
len: 15
v_gene: TRBV5-6
CDR3aa: CASSPGQGSSNEQFF
CDR3nt: TGTGCCAGCAGCCCTGGGCAGGGTTCTAGCAATGAGCAGTTCTTC

d_gene: NA
abundance: many
j_gene: TRBJ1-4
len: 15
v_gene: TRBV7-2
CDR3aa: CASSLARGIGEKLFF
CDR3nt: TGTGCCAGCAGCTTAGCTAGGGGAATCGGTGAAAAACTGTTTTTT

d_gene: NA
abundance: few
j_gene: TRBJ2-5
len: 14
v_gene: TRBV27
CDR3aa: CASSLSSGVETQYF
CDR3nt: TGTGCCAGCAGTTTATCGAGCGGAGTGGAGACCCAGTACTTC

d_gene: NA
abundance: many
j_gene: TRBJ2-3
len: 12
v_gene: TRBV5-5
CDR3aa: CASSFTTDTQYF
CDR3nt: TGTGCCAGCAGCTTCACCACAGATACGCAGTATTTT

d_gene: NA
abundance: many
j_gene: TRBJ1-3
len: 14
v_gene: TRBV4-3
CDR3aa: CASSQDSGGDTIYF
CDR3nt: TGCGCCAGCAGCCAAGATTCCGGGGGGGACACCATATATTTT

d_gene: TRBD1
abundance: many
j_gene: TRBJ2-7
len: 15
v_gene: TRBV2
CDR3aa: CASSDRDRGSYEQYF
CDR3nt: TGTGCCAGCAGTGACCGGGACAGGGGGTCCTACGAGCAGTACTTC

d_gene: NA
abundance: many
j_gene: TRBJ2-1
len: 14
v_gene: TRBV20-1
CDR3aa: CSARRGGKSGEQFF
CDR3nt: TGCAGTGCCCGAAGGGGCGGGAAATCGGGTGAGCAGTTCTTC

d_gene: NA
abundance: many
j_gene: TRBJ2-1
len: 15
v_gene: TRBV6-5
CDR3aa: CASTSHPAGGNEQFF
CDR3nt: TGTGCCAGCACCTCACACCCGGCAGGGGGGAATGAGCAGTTCTTC

d_gene: NA
abundance: many
j_gene: TRBJ2-7
len: 14
v_gene: TRBV7-9
CDR3aa: CASTAESGNYEQYF
CDR3nt: TGTGCCAGCACTGCGGAATCCGGCAATTACGAGCAGTACTTC

d_gene: NA
abundance: NA
j_gene: TRBJ1-6
len: 14
v_gene: TRBV9
CDR3aa: CASSVFRVNSPLHF
CDR3nt: TGTGCCAGCAGCGTTTTCAGGGTCAATTCACCCCTCCACTTT

d_gene: NA
abundance: many
j_gene: TRBJ2-3
len: 12
v_gene: TRBV29-1
CDR3aa: CSPWDGTDTQYF
CDR3nt: TGCAGCCCCTGGGACGGCACAGATACGCAGTATTTT

d_gene: TRBD1
abundance: many
j_gene: TRBJ1-1
len: 13
v_gene: TRBV28
CDR3aa: CASMSGGNTEAFF
CDR3nt: TGTGCCAGCATGTCAGGGGGCAACACTGAAGCTTTCTTT

d_gene: NA
abundance: once
j_gene: TRBJ1-1
len: 14
v_gene: TRBV5-5
CDR3aa: CASSLAVMNTEAFF
CDR3nt: TGTGCCAGCAGCTTGGCTGTTATGAACACTGAAGCTTTCTTT

d_gene: NA
abundance: many
j_gene: TRBJ1-1
len: 14
v_gene: TRBV7-9
CDR3aa: CASHGPEFHTEAFF
CDR3nt: TGTGCCAGCCATGGGCCCGAATTCCACACTGAAGCTTTCTTT

d_gene: NA
abundance: few
j_gene: TRBJ1-6
len: 16
v_gene: TRBV7-8
CDR3aa: CASSLASWRDRSPLHF
CDR3nt: TGTGCCAGCAGCTTAGCGTCATGGAGGGATCGGTCACCCCTCCACTTT

d_gene: NA
abundance: many
j_gene: TRBJ1-3
len: 14
v_gene: TRBV6-5
CDR3aa: CASSYSSSGNTIYF
CDR3nt: TGTGCCAGCAGTTATAGCAGCTCTGGAAACACCATATATTTT

d_gene: TRBD2
abundance: few
j_gene: TRBJ2-3
len: 16
v_gene: TRBV12-3/TRBV12-4
CDR3aa: CASSTSGSRGTDTQYF
CDR3nt: TGTGCCAGCAGCACTAGCGGGAGTCGGGGCACAGATACGCAGTATTTT

d_gene: NA
abundance: many
j_gene: TRBJ2-3
len: 14
v_gene: TRBV9
CDR3aa: CASSATGFGDTQYF
CDR3nt: TGTGCCAGCAGCGCGACTGGTTTCGGAGATACGCAGTATTTT

d_gene: NA
abundance: few
j_gene: TRBJ1-6
len: 16
v_gene: TRBV6-5
CDR3aa: CASSYFVGEGGSPLHF
CDR3nt: TGTGCCAGCAGTTACTTCGTTGGGGAGGGAGGTTCACCCCTCCACTTT

d_gene: NA
abundance: many
j_gene: TRBJ2-2
len: 16
v_gene: TRBV6-5
CDR3aa: CASSNYIITNTGELFF
CDR3nt: TGTGCCAGCAGTAACTACATCATTACGAACACCGGGGAGCTGTTTTTT

d_gene: TRBD2
abundance: many
j_gene: TRBJ2-5
len: 17
v_gene: TRBV5-1
CDR3aa: CASSLSSGGPIQETQYF
CDR3nt: TGCGCCAGCAGCTTATCTAGCGGGGGGCCCATCCAAGAGACCCAGTACTTC

d_gene: NA
abundance: few
j_gene: TRBJ1-4
len: 13
v_gene: TRBV11-2
CDR3aa: CASSFRENEKLFF
CDR3nt: TGTGCCAGCAGCTTCAGGGAGAATGAAAAACTGTTTTTT

d_gene: NA
abundance: NA
j_gene: TRBJ2-7
len: 14
v_gene: TRBV7-3
CDR3aa: CASSLTGGAYEQYF
CDR3nt: TGTGCCAGCAGCTTAACGGGCGGGGCCTACGAGCAGTACTTC

d_gene: NA
abundance: NA
j_gene: TRBJ2-3
len: 13
v_gene: TRBV6-6
CDR3aa: CASSYTRADTQYF
CDR3nt: TGTGCCAGCAGTTACACACGGGCAGATACGCAGTATTTT

d_gene: NA
abundance: many
j_gene: TRBJ1-1
len: 15
v_gene: TRBV27
CDR3aa: CASRAPGSGNTEAFF
CDR3nt: TGTGCCAGCAGGGCCCCGGGGTCGGGGAACACTGAAGCTTTCTTT

d_gene: NA
abundance: many
j_gene: TRBJ2-7
len: 14
v_gene: TRBV20-1
CDR3aa: CSARRAGYDYEQYF
CDR3nt: TGCAGTGCTAGAAGGGCAGGGTACGACTACGAGCAGTACTTC

d_gene: NA
abundance: NA
j_gene: TRBJ1-2
len: 14
v_gene: TRBV4-2
CDR3aa: CASSQDKGRLIDTF
CDR3nt: TGTGCCAGCAGCCAAGATAAGGGCAGGCTCATCGACACCTTC

d_gene: NA
abundance: NA
j_gene: TRBJ2-1
len: 15
v_gene: TRBV7-6
CDR3aa: CASSLEPGRYNEQFF
CDR3nt: TGTGCCAGCAGCTTAGAACCGGGACGGTACAATGAGCAGTTCTTC

d_gene: TRBD1
abundance: few
j_gene: TRBJ2-7
len: 16
v_gene: TRBV7-2
CDR3aa: CASSPRDSLDSYEQYF
CDR3nt: TGTGCCAGCAGCCCACGGGACAGCTTAGACTCCTACGAGCAGTACTTC

d_gene: NA
abundance: NA
j_gene: TRBJ2-6
len: 16
v_gene: TRBV28
CDR3aa: CASSLAPGQWANVLTF
CDR3nt: TGTGCCAGCAGTTTAGCCCCGGGACAATGGGCCAACGTCCTGACTTTC

d_gene: NA
abundance: NA
j_gene: TRBJ1-5
len: 14
v_gene: TRBV25-1
CDR3aa: CASSEGLSNQPQHF
CDR3nt: TGTGCCAGCAGTGAAGGTCTTAGCAATCAGCCCCAGCATTTT

d_gene: TRBD1
abundance: few
j_gene: TRBJ2-7
len: 15
v_gene: TRBV5-1
CDR3aa: CASSLDGDRAYEQYF
CDR3nt: TGCGCCAGCAGCTTGGACGGGGACAGGGCCTACGAGCAGTACTTC

d_gene: NA
abundance: few
j_gene: TRBJ2-7
len: 15
v_gene: TRBV10-3
CDR3aa: CAIGVQGLGTYEQYF
CDR3nt: TGTGCCATCGGCGTGCAGGGTTTGGGTACCTACGAGCAGTACTTC

d_gene: NA
abundance: few
j_gene: TRBJ2-1
len: 15
v_gene: TRBV4-1
CDR3aa: CASSQEVGRYNEQFF
CDR3nt: TGCGCCAGCAGCCAAGAAGTGGGACGTTACAATGAGCAGTTCTTC

d_gene: NA
abundance: many
j_gene: TRBJ1-3
len: 17
v_gene: TRBV4-1
CDR3aa: CASSQVPARRRGNTIYF
CDR3nt: TGCGCCAGCAGCCAAGTGCCCGCCAGGAGGCGGGGAAACACCATATATTTT

d_gene: NA
abundance: many
j_gene: TRBJ1-4
len: 11
v_gene: TRBV10-2
CDR3aa: CASSVGGKLFF
CDR3nt: TGCGCCAGCAGTGTGGGGGGCAAACTGTTTTTT

d_gene: NA
abundance: many
j_gene: TRBJ1-2
len: 13
v_gene: TRBV7-9
CDR3aa: CASSLGGGYGYTF
CDR3nt: TGTGCCAGCAGCTTAGGAGGGGGTTATGGCTACACCTTC

d_gene: TRBD1
abundance: few
j_gene: TRBJ2-5
len: 14
v_gene: TRBV7-9
CDR3aa: CASSRDRGRETQYF
CDR3nt: TGTGCCAGCAGCCGGGACAGGGGGCGAGAGACCCAGTACTTC

d_gene: NA
abundance: many
j_gene: TRBJ1-4
len: 15
v_gene: TRBV12-3/TRBV12-4
CDR3aa: CASSLRGAANEKLFF
CDR3nt: TGTGCCAGCAGTTTACGGGGGGCGGCTAATGAAAAACTGTTTTTT

d_gene: NA
abundance: many
j_gene: TRBJ2-7
len: 11
v_gene: TRBV27
CDR3aa: CASRSGYEQYF
CDR3nt: TGTGCCAGCAGGAGCGGCTACGAGCAGTACTTC

d_gene: TRBD1
abundance: NA
j_gene: TRBJ2-3
len: 15
v_gene: TRBV28
CDR3aa: CASSSNRGRADTQYF
CDR3nt: TGTGCCAGCAGTTCTAACAGGGGGCGGGCAGATACGCAGTATTTT

d_gene: TRBD1
abundance: many
j_gene: TRBJ2-7
len: 15
v_gene: TRBV5-1
CDR3aa: CASSRVGTDSYEQYF
CDR3nt: TGCGCCAGCAGCCGGGTCGGGACAGACTCCTACGAGCAGTACTTC

d_gene: TRBD1
abundance: few
j_gene: TRBJ2-7
len: 15
v_gene: TRBV6-5
CDR3aa: CASRETGDPLDEQYF
CDR3nt: TGTGCCAGCAGGGAAACAGGGGATCCCTTGGACGAGCAGTACTTC

d_gene: NA
abundance: NA
j_gene: TRBJ1-5
len: 15
v_gene: TRBV20-1
CDR3aa: CSARGGQYFNQPQHF
CDR3nt: TGCAGTGCTAGAGGAGGACAGTACTTCAATCAGCCCCAGCATTTT

d_gene: NA
abundance: many
j_gene: TRBJ1-3
len: 14
v_gene: TRBV2
CDR3aa: CASSEAPVRLTIYF
CDR3nt: TGTGCCAGCAGTGAAGCCCCCGTCCGGTTGACCATATATTTT